This T cell receptor (beta chain) was observed in a study of blood T cell repertoires in COVID-19. Study-wide context: Donors in the United States, Italy and Spain gave samples during acute or convalescent COVID-19. T cells, B-cell-depleted T cells, or PBMCs provided the cDNA or gDNA that served as material.

The CDR3 runs 15 residues. Germline V CDR1 and CDR2: SGHTA, FQGNSA. V was cut by 0 bases and J by 1 base, with 10 bases left in between. As processed by the authors: Researchers report that nucleated cell counts were estimated from reference gene primer amplification. Only in-frame clones appear in the TCRdb table, and some are missing; sequencing was by immunoSEQ multiplex PCR. V and J calls and clone size are given by that table; D and trimming were obtained from the DNA. The table lists about 110,000 clones, approximately 78% of them singletons. What was sequenced was peripheral blood. This clonotype was sampled from a man in his 70s with acute or convalescent COVID-19. The chain recombines TRBV7-2 with TRBJ2-7; D is perhaps TRBD1 (5 bases). CDR3 sequence: CASSLASRASYEQYF. The DNA for the CDR3 is TGTGCCAGCAGCTTAGCGTCCAGGGCGTCCTACGAGCAGTACTTC.